The 5 T cell receptor beta chains below were found in one sample sequenced in a study of Ad26.COV2.S vaccination and SARS-CoV-2 variants (dated by TCRdb to about 2021). The library was generated by the immunoSEQ multiplex PCR assay. This immuneACCESS table, as held by TCRdb, lists in-frame sequences with V and J called but not all clones. Of the missing ones, under half trace to an unresolved V gene in checked studies; the others have no known cause. This sample has about 680,000 clones in its table, and 89% of those were observed once. About 1.5% of the sample comes from the top ten. The treatment or condition label corresponds to: some 20 received Ad26.COV2.S at low or high dose, single or two shots; roughly 5 received placebo; per-sample allocation not given. For vaccine and placebo recipients, the sequenced repertoires came from samples collected on day 63 after the first injection. Specimen: peripheral blood, collected in a trial of Ad26.COV2.S vaccine versus placebo. Receptors were obtained from a person aged 18 to 59 who received the Ad26.COV2.S COVID-19 vaccine or a placebo.

This clone was picked up a small number of times. CDR3 residues: CSAKVHEQFF. DNA of the CDR3: TGCAGTGCAAAGGTCCATGAGCAGTTCTTC. The rearrangement uses TRBV20-1 and TRBJ2-1; no clear D gene. Trimming took 6 bases from V and 8 from J, leaving 8 bases between them. CDR3 length: 10 amino acids. Looked up from germline, CDR1 is DFQATT and CDR2 is SNEGSKA (reference sequence).

This rearrangement joins TRBV6-5 to TRBJ1-1; 7 nucleotides agree with TRBD1. The V gene end was trimmed by 5 bases and the J gene end by 2 bases; junction bases not matched to a gene: 5. The CDR3 sequence is 14 residues long. CDR1 is MNHEY, CDR2 SVGAGI, per germline. This CDR3 is CASSNRDSNTEAFF. CDR3 in DNA: TGTGCCAGCAGTAACCGGGACAGCAACACTGAAGCTTTCTTT.

The chain couples TRBV10-3 to TRBJ1-2, with a possible D match to TRBD1 (5 bases). Germline lookup yields CDR1 ENHRY and CDR2 SYGVKD. Between the trimmed V and J ends, which lost 10 bases and 1 base, there was a span of 16 bases. CDR3 size: 14 residues. CDR3 nucleotides: TGTGCCACCACTACTCGGGACGGTAACTATGGCTACACCTTC. Its protein product is CATTTRDGNYGYTF.

The chain recombines TRBV6-5 with TRBJ2-7; D assignment may be TRBD1 or TRBD2 (5 bases each). The germline V and J ends were trimmed by 0 bases and 2 bases, with 8 bases remaining between them. The CDR3 loop spans 14 amino acids. CDR1 MNHEY and CDR2 SVGAGI come from the germline V gene. The CDR3 spells CASSYSGVAYEQYF. CDR3 DNA: TGTGCCAGCAGTTACTCGGGGGTAGCCTACGAGCAGTACTTC.

The chain recombines TRBV10-1 with TRBJ2-7; tentative D call: TRBD1 (6 bases). The V gene lost 5 bases and the J gene lost 6 bases, with 14 bases spanning the gap. This CDR3 is built from 13 residues. Germline V gene data show CDR1 as WNHNN and CDR2 as SYGVQD (reference sequence). The CDR3 is CASSFSPQGEQYF. CDR3 nucleotide sequence: TGCGCCAGCAGTTTCAGTCCACAGGGCGAGCAGTACTTC.